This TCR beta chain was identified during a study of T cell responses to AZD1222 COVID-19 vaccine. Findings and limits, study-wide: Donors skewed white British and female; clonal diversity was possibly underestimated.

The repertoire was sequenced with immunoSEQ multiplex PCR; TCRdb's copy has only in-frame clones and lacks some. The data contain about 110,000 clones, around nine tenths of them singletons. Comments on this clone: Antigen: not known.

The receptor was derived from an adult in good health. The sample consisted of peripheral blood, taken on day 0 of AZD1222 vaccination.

Here the CDR3 reads CASSLEPGQNQPQHF. In DNA form, the CDR3 reads TGCGCCAGCAGCTTGGAACCGGGACAGAATCAGCCCCAGCATTTT. The chain carries TRBV5-1 and TRBJ1-5; 7 bases are shared with TRBD1. The V gene's germline CDR1 is SGHRS and CDR2 YFSETQ. Unmatched junction bases numbered 4, after V lost 0 bases and J lost 4 bases. CDR3 length: 15 amino acids.